Below, 2 T cell receptor beta chains from the same sample are listed, as sequenced in a study of cytomegalovirus exposure and HLA in healthy donors. Some clones are missing from TCRdb's copy, which holds only in-frame ones; the method was immunoSEQ multiplex PCR. The top ten clones hold roughly 7% of a sample with 150,000 to 200,000 clones, roughly 80% of them seen once. Sequences were obtained from PBMCs. The receptors originated from a man aged 18 to 30 in good health and CMV-seropositive.

The V and J genes are TRBV2 and TRBJ2-3, with no clear D. Germline-derived CDR1 and CDR2 are SNHLY and FYNNEI. This CDR3 has 12 amino acids. V gave up 4 bases and J gave up 9 bases, with 11 bases separating them. The CDR3 sequence is CASSGALRTQYF. As DNA, the CDR3 is TGTGCCAGCAGTGGGGCCCTCAGGACGCAGTATTTT.

This chain connects TRBV29-1 to TRBJ1-1; 7 nucleotides align to TRBD1. Germline CDR1 reads SQVTM; CDR2 reads ANQGSEA. After removal of 6 bases from V and 6 bases from J, the junction contained 10 bases not matched to a gene. The CDR3 loop spans 13 amino acids. CDR3 sequence (DNA): TGCAGCGTGGGTTTACAGGGGCGGTCTGAAGCTTTCTTT. Its translation is CSVGLQGRSEAFF.